What follows are 18 T cell receptor beta chains derived from one specimen sequenced in a study of T cell responses to AZD1222 COVID-19 vaccine (dated by TCRdb to the early 2020s). Receptors were amplified or captured by the immunoSEQ multiplex PCR assay. The source is immuneACCESS, and TCRdb retained only in-frame sequences with V and J called. Part of the clones is not carried over; for the studies checked, unresolved V genes explain less than half of this, and the remainder is unexplained. The table for this sample lists more than 95,000 clones; 89% of them were counted only once. The ten largest clones add up to 1.5% to 1.9% of the sample. Sample time point, as interpreted from the label and publication: baseline before first vaccination. The input for sequencing was peripheral blood, taken on day 0 of AZD1222 vaccination. All receptors come from an adult in good health.

V usage is TRBV19 and J usage is TRBJ1-1; D remains unclear. This CDR3 is built from 12 residues. CDR1 is LNHDA and CDR2 is SQIVND in the germline V gene (reference sequence). Trimming left V 6 bases short and J 1 base short, with 6 bases between. In nucleotides, the CDR3 is TGTGCCAGTAGACTAGGGAACACTGAAGCTTTCTTT. Translated: CASRLGNTEAFF.

This chain uses TRBV19 with TRBJ1-5; the D is unclear. The CDR3 extends over 15 amino acids. The V gene lost 0 bases and the J gene lost 4 bases, with 10 bases spanning the gap. The germline V gene has CDR1 LNHDA and CDR2 SQIVND (reference sequence). The CDR3 spells CASSIDRTVNQPQHF. CDR3 bases: TGTGCCAGTAGTATAGATAGGACGGTTAATCAGCCCCAGCATTTT.

The chain has TRBV4-1 and TRBJ2-7, with 10 bases lining up with TRBD1. This CDR3 has 15 residues. The V gene's germline CDR1 is MGHRA and CDR2 YSYEKL. V was clipped by 2 bases and J by 5 bases; unmatched bases: 6. The CDR3 DNA reads as TGCGCCAGCAGCCAACCCCGGGACAGGGGTCACGAGCAGTACTTC. It specifies CASSQPRDRGHEQYF.

Written as DNA, the CDR3 is TGTGCCAGCAGTCACATACAATACGTCGGGAAGACCCAGTACTTC. Its translation is CASSHIQYVGKTQYF. V gene TRBV27 combines with J gene TRBJ2-5, with a possible D match to TRBD2 (5 bases). The V gene's germline CDR1 is MNHEY and CDR2 SMNVEV (reference sequence). The CDR3 runs 15 residues. Trimming took off 5 bases at V and 6 bases at J, with 19 bases between the two ends.

The rearrangement joins TRBV13 to TRBJ1-3, with TRBD1 identical over 7 bases. The CDR3 covers 17 residues. From germline, CDR1 is PRHDT and CDR2 FYEKMQ (reference sequence). The junction had 14 bases not matched to a gene; V was cut back by 1 base and J by 8 bases. This chain's CDR3 is CASSLDLDRFLPDTIYF. The CDR3 DNA reads TGTGCCAGCAGCTTAGACCTGGACAGGTTTCTTCCAGACACCATATATTTT.

The chain is built from TRBV29-1 and TRBJ2-3; D call uncertain. The CDR3 length is 13 residues. Trimming cost V 4 bases and J 2 bases, with 10 bases left between them. CDR1 and CDR2 from the germline V gene are SQVTM and ANQGSEA. In DNA, the CDR3 is TGCAGCGTTGGGGTCGGATACACAGATACGCAGTATTTT. Its translation is CSVGVGYTDTQYF.

The chain recombines TRBV4-3 with TRBJ1-6; perhaps TRBD1 as D (6 bases). The CDR3 has 16 residues. Germline V gives CDR1 LGHNA, CDR2 YSLEER. Deletions cut 2 bases from V and 7 bases from J, with 15 bases between. CDR3 nucleotides: TGCGCCAGCAGCCAAACTCTAGCAGGGGTCAATTCACCCCTCCACTTT. It translates to CASSQTLAGVNSPLHF.

The chain uses TRBV29-1 and TRBJ2-1; perhaps TRBD2 as D (5 bases). Germline CDR1 SQVTM, CDR2 ANQGSEA. Trimming cost V 4 bases and J 0 bases, with 10 bases left between them. This CDR3 comprises 14 residues. The chain's CDR3 is CSVAGLSSYNEQFF. The CDR3 nucleotides read TGCAGCGTTGCTGGACTCAGCTCCTACAATGAGCAGTTCTTC.

The chain employs TRBV10-2 and TRBJ2-6; D gene unclear. This CDR3 contains 18 residues. Germline V gives CDR1 WSHSY, CDR2 SAAADI. V lost 4 bases, J lost 0 bases, and 16 bases lay in between. CDR3 protein: CASSALSAYPSGANVLTF. DNA of the CDR3: TGCGCCAGCAGTGCGCTCAGCGCTTATCCCTCTGGGGCCAACGTCCTGACTTTC.

This chain joins TRBV19 and TRBJ2-1; D ambiguous. V was trimmed by 7 bases and J by 7 bases, leaving 8 bases between them. The CDR3 extends over 11 amino acids. The V gene's germline CDR1 is LNHDA and CDR2 SQIVND (reference sequence). In DNA form, the CDR3 reads TGTGCCAGTAAACGAGAAAATGAGCAGTTCTTC. Encoded protein: CASKRENEQFF.

The chain joins TRBV5-4 to TRBJ2-1, with 10 bases aligning to TRBD2. V dropped 6 bases and J dropped 0; count of bases not matched to a gene: 18. Germline CDR1 is SGHNT and CDR2 is YYREEE (reference sequence). The CDR3 contains 20 residues. The CDR3 nucleotides are TGTGCCAGCACACCGTGGCCGGGGACTAGCGCCGTAAGCTCCTACAATGAGCAGTTCTTC. This codes for CASTPWPGTSAVSSYNEQFF.

The chain uses TRBV29-1 and TRBJ2-7; 9 bases fit TRBD1. Germline CDR1 reads SQVTM; CDR2 reads ANQGSEA. The CDR3 contains 13 residues. V dropped 7 bases and J dropped 5; count of bases not matched to a gene: 9. The CDR3 sequence is CSAKQGARDEQYF. The CDR3 region has the DNA TGCAGCGCCAAACAGGGGGCGAGGGACGAGCAGTACTTC.

This rearrangement joins TRBV24-1 to TRBJ2-5; 9 nucleotides agree with TRBD1. The length of the CDR3 is 14 residues. V dropped 4 bases and J dropped 5; count of bases not matched to a gene: 4. Germline lookup yields CDR1 KGHDR and CDR2 SFDVKD. In DNA, the CDR3 is TGTGCCACCAGTGACAAGGACAGGGGCGAGACCCAGTACTTC. Translation: CATSDKDRGETQYF.

The chain combines TRBV28 with TRBJ2-5, with 8 bases aligning to TRBD1. The CDR3 extends over 14 amino acids. The trim removed 3 bases at V and 5 bases at J, leaving 5 bases unmatched. Per the germline V gene, CDR1 is MDHEN and CDR2 is SYDVKM. This chain's CDR3 is CASSFQGAFETQYF. DNA for the CDR3: TGTGCCAGCAGTTTCCAGGGGGCGTTTGAGACCCAGTACTTC.

This chain connects TRBV4-1 to TRBJ2-3; 7 nucleotides agree with TRBD2. CDR1 and CDR2 from the germline V gene are MGHRA and YSYEKL. The V segment lost 0 bases and the J segment 0 bases; nucleotides outside the gene matches: 9. The CDR3 totals 18 residues. The chain's CDR3 is CASSQDPGGAASTDTQYF. Written as DNA, the CDR3 is TGCGCCAGCAGCCAAGATCCGGGGGGAGCGGCCAGCACAGATACGCAGTATTTT.

The V and J genes are TRBV7-9 and TRBJ2-7; 9 nucleotides match TRBD1. The CDR3 runs to 17 residues. Germline V gives CDR1 SEHNR, CDR2 FQNEAQ (reference sequence). V trimming: 5 bases; J trimming: 2 bases; junction bases outside the gene matches: 13. Here the CDR3 DNA reads TGTGCCAGCAGCCCACGTGGACAGGGGAGAGGGACCTACGAGCAGTACTTC. Amino acids: CASSPRGQGRGTYEQYF.

This chain uses TRBV27 with TRBJ2-7; 8 bases match TRBD2. After removal of 5 bases from V and 3 bases from J, the junction contained 12 bases not matched to a gene. CDR1 is MNHEY, CDR2 SMNVEV, per germline (reference sequence). The length of the CDR3 is 16 residues. CDR3 nucleotide sequence: TGTGCCAGCAGTCCCAAGGAGCGGGAGATCCACTACGAGCAGTACTTC. This encodes CASSPKEREIHYEQYF.

As to this clone: The same CDR3 also results from other DNA sequences found in this sample. The chain joins TRBV28 to TRBJ1-1; no clear D. The CDR3 covers 13 residues. The V gene lost 3 bases and the J gene lost 2 bases, with 7 bases spanning the gap. Germline CDR1 and CDR2: MDHEN and SYDVKM. CDR3: CASSLGKNTEAFF. The DNA of the CDR3 is TGTGCCAGCAGTTTGGGAAAAAACACTGAAGCTTTCTTT.